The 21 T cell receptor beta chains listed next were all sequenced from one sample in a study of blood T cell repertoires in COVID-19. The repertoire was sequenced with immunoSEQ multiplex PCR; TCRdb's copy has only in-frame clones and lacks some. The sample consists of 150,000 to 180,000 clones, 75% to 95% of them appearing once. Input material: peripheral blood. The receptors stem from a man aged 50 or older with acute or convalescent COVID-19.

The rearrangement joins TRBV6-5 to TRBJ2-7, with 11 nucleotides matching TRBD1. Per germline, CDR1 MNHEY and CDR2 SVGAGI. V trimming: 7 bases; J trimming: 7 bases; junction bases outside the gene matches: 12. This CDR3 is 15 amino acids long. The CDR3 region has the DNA TGTGCCAGCAACAGATGGACAGGGGGCGCGGGGGAGCAGTACTTC. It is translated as CASNRWTGGAGEQYF.

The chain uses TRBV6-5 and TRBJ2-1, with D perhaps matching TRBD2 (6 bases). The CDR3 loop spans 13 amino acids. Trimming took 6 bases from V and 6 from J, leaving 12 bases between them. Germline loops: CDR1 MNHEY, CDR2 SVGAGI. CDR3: CASRASVINEQFF. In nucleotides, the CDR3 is TGTGCCAGCAGAGCTAGCGTAATCAATGAGCAGTTCTTC.

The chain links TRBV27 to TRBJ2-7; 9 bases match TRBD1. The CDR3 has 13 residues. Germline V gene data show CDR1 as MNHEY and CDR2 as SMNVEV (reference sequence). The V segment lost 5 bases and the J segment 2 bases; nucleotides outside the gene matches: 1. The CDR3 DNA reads TGTGCCAGCAGTCGGACAGGGGCCTACGAGCAGTACGTC. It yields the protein CASSRTGAYEQYV.

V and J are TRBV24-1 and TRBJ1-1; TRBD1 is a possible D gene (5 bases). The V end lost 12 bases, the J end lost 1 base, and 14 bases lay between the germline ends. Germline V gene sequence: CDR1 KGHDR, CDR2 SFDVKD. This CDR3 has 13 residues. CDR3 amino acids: CAPQGGENTEAFF. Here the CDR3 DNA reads TGTGCCCCGCAGGGTGGAGAGAACACTGAAGCTTTCTTT.

CDR3 amino acids: CASSRRQGTNTGELFF. CDR3 DNA sequence: TGTGCCAGCTCACGGAGGCAGGGGACGAACACCGGGGAGCTGTTTTTT. The V and J genes are TRBV18 and TRBJ2-2, with D tentatively TRBD1 (6 bases). From germline, CDR1 is KGHSH and CDR2 LQKENI. The CDR3 runs 16 residues. V was shortened by 4 bases and J by 0 bases, with 12 bases between the two germline ends.

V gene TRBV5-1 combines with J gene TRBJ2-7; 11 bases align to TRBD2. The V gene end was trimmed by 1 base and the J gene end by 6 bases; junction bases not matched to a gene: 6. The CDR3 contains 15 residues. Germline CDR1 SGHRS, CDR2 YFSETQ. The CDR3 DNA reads TGCGCCAGCAGCTTGTCTACTAGCGGGAGATCCGAGCAGTACTTC. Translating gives CASSLSTSGRSEQYF.

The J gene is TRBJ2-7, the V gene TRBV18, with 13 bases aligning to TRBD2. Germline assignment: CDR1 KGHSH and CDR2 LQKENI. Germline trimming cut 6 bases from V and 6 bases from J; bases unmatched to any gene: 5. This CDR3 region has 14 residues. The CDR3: CASSSGTSGTEQYF. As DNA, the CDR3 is TGTGCCAGCTCGTCTGGGACTAGCGGGACCGAGCAGTACTTC.

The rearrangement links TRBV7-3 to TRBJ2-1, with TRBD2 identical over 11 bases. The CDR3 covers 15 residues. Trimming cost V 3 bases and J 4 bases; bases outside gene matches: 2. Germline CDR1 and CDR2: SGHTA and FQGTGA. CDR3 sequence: CASSFSGGVYNEQFF. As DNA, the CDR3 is TGTGCCAGCAGCTTTAGCGGGGGGGTTTACAATGAGCAGTTCTTC.

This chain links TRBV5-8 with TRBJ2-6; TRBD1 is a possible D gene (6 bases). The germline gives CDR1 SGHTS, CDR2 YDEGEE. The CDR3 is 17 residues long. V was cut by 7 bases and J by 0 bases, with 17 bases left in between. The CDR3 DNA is TGTGCCAGCCATAGACAGGCCGTGTCCTCTGGGGCCAACGTCCTGACTTTC. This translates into CASHRQAVSSGANVLTF. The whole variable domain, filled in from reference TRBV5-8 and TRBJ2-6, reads EAGVTQSPTHLIKTRGQQATLRCSPISGHTSVYWYQQALGLGLQFLLWYDEGEERNRGNFPPRFSGRQFPNYSSELNVNALELEDSALYLCASHRQAVSSGANVLTFGAGSRLTVL.

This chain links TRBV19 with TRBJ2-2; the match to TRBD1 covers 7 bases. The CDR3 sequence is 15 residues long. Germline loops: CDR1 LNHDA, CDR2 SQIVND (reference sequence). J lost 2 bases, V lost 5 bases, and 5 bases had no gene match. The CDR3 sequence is CASSGTAANTGELFF. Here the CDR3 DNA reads TGTGCCAGTAGTGGGACAGCGGCAAACACCGGGGAGCTGTTTTTT.

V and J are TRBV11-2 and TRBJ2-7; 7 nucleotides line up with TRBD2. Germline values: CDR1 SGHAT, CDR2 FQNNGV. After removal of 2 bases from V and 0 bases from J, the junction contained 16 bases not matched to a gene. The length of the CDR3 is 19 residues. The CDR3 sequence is CASSLFGRGYGPLSYEQYV. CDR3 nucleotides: TGTGCCAGCAGCTTATTTGGGAGGGGTTACGGGCCGCTCTCCTACGAGCAGTACGTC.

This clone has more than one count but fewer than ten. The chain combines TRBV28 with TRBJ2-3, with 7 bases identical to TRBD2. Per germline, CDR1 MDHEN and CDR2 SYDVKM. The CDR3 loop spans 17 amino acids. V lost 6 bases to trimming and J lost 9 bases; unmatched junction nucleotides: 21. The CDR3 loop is CASRPNPTSLTLRTQYF. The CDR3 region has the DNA TGTGCCAGCAGGCCGAACCCGACTAGCTTAACGCTAAGGACGCAGTATTTT.

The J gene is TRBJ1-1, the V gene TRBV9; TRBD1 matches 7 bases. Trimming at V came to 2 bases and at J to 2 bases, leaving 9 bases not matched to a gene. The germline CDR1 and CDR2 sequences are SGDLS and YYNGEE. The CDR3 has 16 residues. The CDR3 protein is CASSVDPRGRNTEAFF. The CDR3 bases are TGTGCCAGCAGCGTCGACCCAAGGGGGCGAAACACTGAAGCTTTCTTT.

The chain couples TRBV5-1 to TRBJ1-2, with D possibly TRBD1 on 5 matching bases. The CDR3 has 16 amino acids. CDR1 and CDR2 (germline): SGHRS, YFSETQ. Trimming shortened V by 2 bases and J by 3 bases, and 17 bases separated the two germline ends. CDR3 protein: CASSLPSRGADYGYTF. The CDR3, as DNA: TGCGCCAGCAGCTTACCGTCAAGGGGCGCGGACTATGGCTACACCTTC.

The CDR3 region has the DNA TGTGCCAGCAGCTTACGGCATGGGGGCAGGATAAACGAAAATTCACCCCTCCACTTT. Protein sequence: CASSLRHGGRINENSPLHF. J is TRBJ1-6 and V is TRBV13, with D possibly matching TRBD1 (6 bases). V was shortened by 2 bases and J by 7 bases, with 24 bases between the two germline ends. The CDR3 has 19 residues. CDR1 and CDR2 from the germline V gene are PRHDT and FYEKMQ (reference sequence).

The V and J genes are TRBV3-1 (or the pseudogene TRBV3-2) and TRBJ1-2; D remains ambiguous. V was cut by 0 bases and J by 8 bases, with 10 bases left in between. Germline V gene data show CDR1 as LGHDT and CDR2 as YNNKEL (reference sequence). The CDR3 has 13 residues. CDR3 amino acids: CASSQDYTGGYTF. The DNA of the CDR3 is TGTGCCAGCAGCCAAGACTACACGGGGGGCTACACCTTC.

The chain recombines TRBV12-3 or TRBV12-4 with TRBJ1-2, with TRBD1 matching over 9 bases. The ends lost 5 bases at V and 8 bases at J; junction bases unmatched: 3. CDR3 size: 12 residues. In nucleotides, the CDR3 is TGTGCCAGCAGTACGGACAGGGGCGGCTACACCTTC. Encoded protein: CASSTDRGGYTF.

CDR3 coding DNA: TGCAGCGGTAAGACAGGCGGCACAGATACGCAGTATTTT. It codes for CSGKTGGTDTQYF. The chain recombines TRBV29-1 with TRBJ2-3, with a tentative D call TRBD1 (6 bases). CDR3 length: 13 residues. The germline V gene encodes CDR1 SQVTM and CDR2 ANQGSEA. Between the trimmed V and J ends, which lost 7 bases and 1 base, there was a span of 12 bases.

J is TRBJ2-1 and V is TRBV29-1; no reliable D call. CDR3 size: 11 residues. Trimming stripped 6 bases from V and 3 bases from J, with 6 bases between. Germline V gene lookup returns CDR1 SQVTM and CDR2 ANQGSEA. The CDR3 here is CSVVSYNEQFF. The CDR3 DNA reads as TGCAGCGTCGTTAGCTACAATGAGCAGTTCTTC.

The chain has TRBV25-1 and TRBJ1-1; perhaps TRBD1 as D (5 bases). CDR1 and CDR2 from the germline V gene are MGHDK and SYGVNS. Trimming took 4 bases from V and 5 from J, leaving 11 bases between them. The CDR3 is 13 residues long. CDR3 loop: CASSGQEGTEAFF. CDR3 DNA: TGTGCCAGCAGTGGGCAGGAGGGGACTGAAGCTTTCTTT.

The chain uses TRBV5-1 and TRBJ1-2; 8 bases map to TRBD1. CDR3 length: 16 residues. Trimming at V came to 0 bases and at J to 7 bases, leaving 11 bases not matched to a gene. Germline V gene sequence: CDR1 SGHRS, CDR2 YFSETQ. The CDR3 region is CASSLAVAKTGAGYTF. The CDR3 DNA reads TGCGCCAGCAGCTTGGCCGTAGCCAAGACAGGGGCTGGCTACACCTTC.